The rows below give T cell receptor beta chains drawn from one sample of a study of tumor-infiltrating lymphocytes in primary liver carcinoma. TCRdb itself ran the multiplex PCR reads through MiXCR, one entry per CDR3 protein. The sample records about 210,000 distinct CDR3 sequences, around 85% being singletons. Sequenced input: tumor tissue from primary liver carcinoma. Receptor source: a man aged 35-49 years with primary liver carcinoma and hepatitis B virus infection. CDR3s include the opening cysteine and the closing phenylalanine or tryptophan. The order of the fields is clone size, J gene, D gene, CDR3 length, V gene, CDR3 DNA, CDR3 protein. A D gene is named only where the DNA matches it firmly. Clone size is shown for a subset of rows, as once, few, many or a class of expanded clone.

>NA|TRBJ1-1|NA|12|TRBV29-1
TGTAGCGTTGCCCACGGGGACGCTGAAGCTTTCTTT
CSVAHGDAEAFF
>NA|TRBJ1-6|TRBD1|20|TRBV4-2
TGTGCCAGCAGACCCGCCGGGACAGGGGCTGCGAGCTCGTATAATTTACCCCTCCACTTT
CASRPAGTGAASSYNLPLHF
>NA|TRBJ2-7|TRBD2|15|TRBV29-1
TGTAGTGTTGAAGACCCGGGAGGGAGCTCCAACGAGCAGTACTTC
CSVEDPGGSSNEQYF
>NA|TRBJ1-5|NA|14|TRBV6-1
TGTGACAGCAGTGGAGACTATAGCAATCAGCCCCAGCATTTT
CDSSGDYSNQPQHF
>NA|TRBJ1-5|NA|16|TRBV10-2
TGCGCCAGCATTGAGCTCCACCGGGGAGGGAATCAGCCCCAGCATTTT
CASIELHRGGNQPQHF
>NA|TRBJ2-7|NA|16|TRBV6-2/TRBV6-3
TGTGGCAGCAATTACTCGTTACAGTCAAACTCTTACGAGCAGTACTTC
CGSNYSLQSNSYEQYF
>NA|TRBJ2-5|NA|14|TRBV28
TGTACCAGCATGCAAAGCGGAGACCCCAAGACCCAGTACTTC
CTSMQSGDPKTQYF
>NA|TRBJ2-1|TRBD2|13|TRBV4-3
TGCGCCAGCAGCCAAAAGGCGGGGGTCGAGCACTTCTTC
CASSQKAGVEHFF
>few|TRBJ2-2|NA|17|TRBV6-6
TGTGTCGCGGGAGAAACTTACGCGACGGGGGGCACCGGGGAGCTGTTTTTC
CVAGETYATGGTGELFF
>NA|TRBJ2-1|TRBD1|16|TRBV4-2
TGTGCCGTCAGCCACGCCGGGGGACAGGGGAACAATAAGCAGTTCTTC
CAVSHAGGQGNNKQFF
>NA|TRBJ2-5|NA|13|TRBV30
TGTGTCTGGGCGAGAATGGCGCAAGAGACCCAGTGCTTC
CVWARMAQETQCF
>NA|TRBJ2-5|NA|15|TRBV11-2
TGTGCCAGGAGCCCCGTCGGGATAATCCCAGAGACCCAGTACTTC
CARSPVGIIPETQYF
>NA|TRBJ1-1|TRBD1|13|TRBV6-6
TGTGCCAGCTGCACAGGGGAGACTACTGAAGCTTTTTTT
CASCTGETTEAFF
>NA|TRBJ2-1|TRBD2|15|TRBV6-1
TGTGCCAGAAGAGACAGACTAGCGGGGGCCAATGAGCAGTTCTTC
CARRDRLAGANEQFF
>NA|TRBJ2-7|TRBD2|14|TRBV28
TGTGCCAGCTGTCGGGGGGGACTACATTACGAGCGGTACTTC
CASCRGGLHYERYF
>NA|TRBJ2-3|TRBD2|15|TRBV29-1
TGCAGCGTGGGGGGGGACCGAGCTGCTACACATACGCAGTATTTT
CSVGGDRAATHTQYF
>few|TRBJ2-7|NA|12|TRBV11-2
TGTGCCAGTAGTCCCGTGGACTACGAGCAGTACTTC
CASSPVDYEQYF
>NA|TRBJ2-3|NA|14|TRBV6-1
TGTGCCAGCACTCTTAGGCCTTTGGGGGATACGCAATATTTT
CASTLRPLGDTQYF
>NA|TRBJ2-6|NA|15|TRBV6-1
TGTGCCAGCTGTGAGTCCCCCTCTGGGGCCAACATCCTGACTTTC
CASCESPSGANILTF
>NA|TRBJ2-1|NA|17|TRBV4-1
TGCGCCTGCAGTCCCGAAAGGGGGGCGAGCTCCTACAATGAGCACTTCTTC
CACSPERGASSYNEHFF
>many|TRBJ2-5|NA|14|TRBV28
TGTGCCAGCATGCAAAGCGGAGACCCCAAGACCCAGTACTTC
CASMQSGDPKTQYF
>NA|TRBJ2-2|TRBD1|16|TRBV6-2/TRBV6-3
TGTGCCAGCAGTTATGAGCAGGGGGAACACACCGGAGAGCTGTTTTTT
CASSYEQGEHTGELFF